Given below is one TCR beta chain in context. The data were taken from a study of blood T cell repertoires in COVID-19. The germline V gene has CDR1 LNHDA and CDR2 SQIVND (reference sequence). CDR3 length: 13 amino acids. Trimming cost V 6 bases and J 6 bases; bases outside gene matches: 7. Sequencing was performed with immunoSEQ multiplex PCR; in TCRdb, only in-frame clones are kept and a portion is missing. The sample comprises about 4,900 clones, around 90% of which are singletons, and around 21% rests with the top ten. The source material was peripheral blood. The chain has TRBV19 and TRBJ2-7; TRBD1 aligns across 8 bases. The receptor comes from a human donor in a cohort sampled during active COVID-19. The CDR3 sequence: CASSPGQVSEQYF. CDR3 in DNA: TGTGCCAGTAGCCCGGGACAGGTAAGCGAGCAGTACTTC.